This T cell receptor (beta chain) was captured in a study of graft-versus-host responses after intestinal transplantation. Clones were sequenced by immunoSEQ multiplex PCR, and TCRdb holds only the in-frame ones, with some missing. The table shows roughly 75,000 clones, with 90% to 95% occurring only once. Germline V gene data show CDR1 as SEHNR and CDR2 as FQNEAQ (reference sequence). V was clipped by 4 bases and J by 7 bases; unmatched bases: 9. CDR3 length equals 14 residues. This clone came up once. Its target is unknown. J is TRBJ1-2 and V is TRBV7-9; the match to TRBD1 covers 7 bases. The sequence derives from a human donor who received an intestinal transplant. Specimen: unstimulated CD4+ T cells sorted from spleen or lymph node cells, collected before intestinal transplant. CDR3 bases: TGTGCCAGCAGCTCTGACAGGGATCCCTCTGGCTACACCTTC. Translation: CASSSDRDPSGYTF.